These 5 T cell receptor beta chains share one sample of origin, sequenced in a study of blood T cell repertoires in COVID-19. The repertoire was sequenced with immunoSEQ multiplex PCR; TCRdb's copy has only in-frame clones and lacks some. Of under 350,000 clones listed, around 85% were seen once; the top ten hold 3.5% to 4.5%. Sequenced: PBMCs or T cells enriched from blood (not recorded which). The source of these receptors is a woman aged 40 to 55 with acute COVID-19.

V is TRBV6-5 and J is TRBJ2-5; TRBD1 aligns across 10 bases. V shed 6 bases and J 3 bases; nucleotides not matched to a gene: 4. The CDR3 sequence is 14 residues long. Germline loops: CDR1 MNHEY, CDR2 SVGAGI. CDR3 in DNA: TGTGCCAGCAGAGCCGGGACAGGGGAAGAGACCCAGTACTTC. It encodes CASRAGTGEETQYF.

V gene TRBV4-2 combines with J gene TRBJ2-5; TRBD1 agrees at 8 bases. This CDR3 has 17 amino acids. Germline CDR1 LGHNA, CDR2 YNFKEQ. V lost 2 bases to trimming and J lost 3 bases; unmatched junction nucleotides: 11. The CDR3 DNA is TGTGCCAGCAGCCAAAGTTGGGGACAGGCTAAAAAAGAGACCCAGTACTTC. This codes for CASSQSWGQAKKETQYF.

The chain has TRBV19 and TRBJ2-5, with D perhaps TRBD1 (6 bases). The V gene lost 5 bases and the J gene lost 5 bases, with 15 bases spanning the gap. From germline, CDR1 is LNHDA and CDR2 SQIVND (reference sequence). The length of the CDR3 is 14 residues. CDR3 DNA: TGTGCCAGTAGTCAAACAGGGCCAGGGGAGACCCAGTACTTC. Amino acid sequence: CASSQTGPGETQYF.

The table lists this clone with a count of one. The rearrangement links TRBV4-2 to TRBJ2-7, with 10 positions matching TRBD2. J gave up 5 bases and V 0 bases, and 10 bases lay outside the gene matches. Germline V gene sequence: CDR1 LGHNA, CDR2 YNFKEQ. The CDR3 consists of 17 residues. Here the CDR3 reads CASSQDPSGGALDEQYF. CDR3 nucleotide sequence: TGTGCCAGCAGCCAAGACCCCAGCGGGGGGGCCTTGGACGAGCAGTACTTC.

J is TRBJ1-5 and V is TRBV24-1, with 12 positions matching TRBD1. Germline V gene sequence: CDR1 KGHDR, CDR2 SFDVKD. V trimming: 7 bases; J trimming: 0 bases; junction bases outside the gene matches: 9. The CDR3 spans 18 residues. The CDR3 loop reads CATRGTGGRTYSNQPQHF. In DNA, the CDR3 is TGTGCCACCAGAGGGACAGGGGGCCGGACTTATAGCAATCAGCCCCAGCATTTT.